The subject of this entry is one T cell receptor beta chain. Germline CDR1 and CDR2: SQVTM and ANQGSEA. V lost 3 bases to trimming and J lost 3 bases, with 14 bases between them. CDR3 length: 14 amino acids. This sample stems from a study of blood T cell repertoires in COVID-19. The assay was immunoSEQ multiplex PCR, and TCRdb's table has in-frame clones only and misses some. The table includes 60,000 to 70,000 clones, 80% to 90% detected once. The chain has TRBV29-1 and TRBJ1-2, with TRBD1 as a possible D gene (6 bases). Sequenced input: peripheral blood. The origin of this receptor is a woman aged 55-69 years with acute or convalescent COVID-19. The CDR3 loop is CSVDRTAQYYGYTF. CDR3 in DNA: TGCAGCGTTGATCGGACAGCCCAGTACTATGGCTACACCTTC.